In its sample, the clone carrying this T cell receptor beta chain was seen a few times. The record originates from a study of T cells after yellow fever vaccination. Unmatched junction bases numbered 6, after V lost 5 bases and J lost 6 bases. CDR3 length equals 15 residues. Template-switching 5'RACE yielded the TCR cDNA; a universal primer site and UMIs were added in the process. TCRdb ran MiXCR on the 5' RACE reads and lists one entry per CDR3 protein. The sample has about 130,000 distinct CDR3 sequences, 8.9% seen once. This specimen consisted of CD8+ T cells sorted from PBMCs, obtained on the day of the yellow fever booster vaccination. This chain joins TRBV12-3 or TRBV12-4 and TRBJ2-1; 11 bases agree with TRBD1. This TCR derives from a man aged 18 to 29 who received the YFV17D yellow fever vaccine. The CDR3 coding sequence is TGTGCCAGCAGTCGAACCGGGACAGGGGGCAATGAGCAGTTCTTC. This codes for CASSRTGTGGNEQFF.